A selection of T cell receptor beta chains follows, all from one sample in a study of blood T cell repertoires in COVID-19. The table came from immunoSEQ multiplex PCR; TCRdb's copy has only in-frame clones and leaves some out. Counted here are about 150,000 clones, 65% to 80% occurring once; the ten biggest clones make up 4.2%. The specimen sequenced was peripheral blood. These receptors all stem from a man aged 55 to 70 with acute or convalescent COVID-19. Each CDR3 is given with its conserved first and last residue. A D gene is named only where the DNA matches it firmly. The size entry is marked missing in some rows and otherwise reads once, few, many or a size class.

J	size	D	V	DNA	CDR3
TRBJ2-2	.	TRBD1	TRBV7-6	TGTGCCAGCAGCCCACGGGACAGATCCACCGGGGAGCTGTTTTTT	CASSPRDRSTGELFF
TRBJ2-1	.	TRBD2	TRBV11-2	TGTGCCAGCAGCTTCTTAGCGGGAGTGTCCTACAATGAGCAGTTCTTC	CASSFLAGVSYNEQFF
TRBJ2-6	.	.	TRBV30	TGTGCCTGGAGTGGAGGGAATGGGGCCAACGTCCTGACTTTC	CAWSGGNGANVLTF
TRBJ2-1	.	.	TRBV19	TGTGCCAGTACCCCGGCGGGCGGGACTTACAATGAGCAGTTCTTC	CASTPAGGTYNEQFF
TRBJ2-7	.	TRBD1	TRBV6-6	TGTGCCAGCAGGGGCGGCGGGACAGGGGCTTATTACGAGCAGTACTTC	CASRGGGTGAYYEQYF
TRBJ2-7	.	TRBD2	TRBV6-5	TGTGCCAGCAGTTGGACTAGCGGGTTCGGCGAGCAGTACTTC	CASSWTSGFGEQYF
TRBJ2-1	.	.	TRBV9	TGTGCCAGCAGCGTAGGTGAGAATGAGCAGTTCTTC	CASSVGENEQFF
TRBJ1-2	.	TRBD1	TRBV7-9	TGTGCCAGCAGCTTACCACAGGGGGCGTATGGCTACACCTTC	CASSLPQGAYGYTF
TRBJ2-5	.	.	TRBV21-1	TGTGCCAGCAGCTCCCCCCAGAGGACAGGGGACGAGACCCAGTACTTC	CASSSPQRTGDETQYF
TRBJ2-2	.	.	TRBV9	TGTGCCAGCAGCGTCGGGAAAATGAACACCGGGGAGCTGTTTTTT	CASSVGKMNTGELFF
TRBJ2-7	.	TRBD2	TRBV9	TGTGCCAGCAGCGTGGGACTAGCGGGAGGAGGTCCCTACGAGCAGTACTTC	CASSVGLAGGGPYEQYF
TRBJ2-5	.	TRBD2	TRBV13	TGTGCCAGCAGCCTGCCAGGACTAGCGGCTAAAGAGACCCAGTACTTC	CASSLPGLAAKETQYF
TRBJ2-5	.	TRBD1	TRBV28	TGTGCCAGTTTTCCGGGACAGGGGGCGCCTAAAAGGGATGGCCAGTACTTC	CASFPGQGAPKRDGQYF
TRBJ2-7	.	.	TRBV5-8	TGTGCCAGCAGCGTCGTCTCCTCCTACGAGCAGTACTTC	CASSVVSSYEQYF
TRBJ1-1	.	TRBD1	TRBV7-9	TGTGCCAGCAGGATGGACAGGGTGAACACTGAAGCTTTCTTT	CASRMDRVNTEAFF
TRBJ1-4	.	TRBD1	TRBV5-1	TGCGCCAGCAGCTACGGACAGGTACAGGAAAAACTGTTTTTT	CASSYGQVQEKLFF
TRBJ1-1	.	.	TRBV2	TGTGCCAGCAGTGATCAAACTGTGTCCCCGTCTTCATTGAACACTGAAGCTTTCTTT	CASSDQTVSPSSLNTEAFF
TRBJ2-3	.	.	TRBV7-8	TGTGCCAGCAGCACTACGTTAGCGGGCACAGATACGCAGTATTTT	CASSTTLAGTDTQYF
TRBJ2-7	once	TRBD1	TRBV15	TGTGCCACCAGCAGAGGGGACAGGGCTCACGAGCAGTACTTC	CATSRGDRAHEQYF
TRBJ2-1	.	.	TRBV11-3	TGTGCCAGCAGCTTAGCTGTAGCGAGTGGGGTAAATGAGCAGTTCTTC	CASSLAVASGVNEQFF
TRBJ1-2	.	TRBD1	TRBV11-2	TGTGCCAGCAGCTTCGGACAGGGAATTTCTTATGGCTACACCTTC	CASSFGQGISYGYTF
TRBJ1-4	few	.	TRBV19	TGTGCCAGTAGTCAGCGGGGGGCGCTTGGTAATGAAAAACTGTTTTTT	CASSQRGALGNEKLFF
TRBJ2-5	.	.	TRBV15	TGTGCCACCAGCCGGCCGGGAGTCCAAGTGGAGACCCAGTACTTC	CATSRPGVQVETQYF
TRBJ1-4	.	.	TRBV28	TGTGCCAGCGCGGGGCTGGTGAATGAAAAACTGTTTTTT	CASAGLVNEKLFF
TRBJ2-5	.	.	TRBV29-1	TGCAGCGTTGTTGGGGGGTGGCGGGAGACCCAGTACTTC	CSVVGGWRETQYF
TRBJ2-3	.	.	TRBV19	TGTGCCAGCCATACGGCTCTAGGAAGGACAGATACGCAGTATTTT	CASHTALGRTDTQYF
TRBJ2-1	.	TRBD2	TRBV7-9	TGTGCCAGCAGACTACGGGAAACTAGCGGGAGTAATGAGCAGTTCTTC	CASRLRETSGSNEQFF
TRBJ2-1	many	TRBD2	TRBV6-1	TGTGCCAGCAGTGATACTAGCGGTATTTACAATGAGCAGTTCTTC	CASSDTSGIYNEQFF
TRBJ1-3	.	.	TRBV4-1	TGCGCCAGCAGCTACAGTGGCTCTGGAAACACCATATATTTT	CASSYSGSGNTIYF
TRBJ1-5	once	.	TRBV30	TGTGCCTGGAGCGCACACCCCGGGACAAGCAATCAGCCCCAGCATTTT	CAWSAHPGTSNQPQHF
TRBJ2-7	.	.	TRBV10-2	TGCGCCAGCAGTGAGTCCACCCGGTCGACCTACGAGCAGTACTTC	CASSESTRSTYEQYF
TRBJ2-1	.	.	TRBV7-6	TGTGCCAGCAGCTTACCGGCGGGCCGCGAGCAGTTCTTC	CASSLPAGREQFF
TRBJ2-3	.	TRBD2	TRBV15	TGTGCCACCAGCAGTCTCCTAGCGGGAGTCACTATTGGCACAGATACGCAGTATTTT	CATSSLLAGVTIGTDTQYF
TRBJ2-3	.	TRBD2	TRBV20-1	TGCAGTGCTAGCATCGGGACTAGATTCGATTTT	CSASIGTRFDF
TRBJ2-1	.	TRBD2	TRBV2	TGTGCCAGCAGTGGGACAGGGACTAGCGGGAGGGGGCCATACAATGAGCAGTTCTTC	CASSGTGTSGRGPYNEQFF
TRBJ2-3	.	TRBD1	TRBV5-1	TGCGCCAGCAGCTCGGAGTGGGACAGGCCCGCTAGCACAGATACGCAGTATTTT	CASSSEWDRPASTDTQYF
TRBJ2-4	.	TRBD1	TRBV29-1	TGCAGCGTTGAGGGACAGGGGCACATTCAGTACTTC	CSVEGQGHIQYF
TRBJ2-1	.	.	TRBV5-4	TGTGCCAGCAGCCCGGCGTGGGCAGGGAATGAGCAGTTCTTC	CASSPAWAGNEQFF
TRBJ2-2	.	TRBD2	TRBV7-2	TGTGCCAGCAGCTTACCGGGACTAGCGGGAACCGGGGAGCTGTTTTTT	CASSLPGLAGTGELFF
TRBJ2-7	.	TRBD1	TRBV10-3	TGTGCCATCAGTGACAAAGGACAGGGGACCTACGAGCAGTACTTC	CAISDKGQGTYEQYF
TRBJ1-6	.	.	TRBV15	TGTGCCACCAGCAGAGATAACAGGAATTCACCCCTCCACTTT	CATSRDNRNSPLHF
TRBJ2-7	many	TRBD2	TRBV27	TGTGCCAGCATGAATAGCGGGCTTGGCTCCTACGAGCAGTACTTC	CASMNSGLGSYEQYF